This TCR beta chain was observed in a study of blood T cells in healthy people across ages. Every donor contributed about 10 milliliters of peripheral blood by blood draw. A J-beta primer mix and a sample-barcoded 5' primer were used in a second PCR of about 6 to 12 cycles. A single record per CDR3 protein comes from TCRdb applying MiXCR to the 5' RACE reads. Of over 1.5 million distinct CDR3 sequences listed, just under 50% were seen once; the top ten hold less than 2.5%. The source material was blood. The source of this sequence is a woman in her thirties or forties in good health.

The CDR3 spells CASSQEGAGGGTQYF. In DNA, the CDR3 is TGTGCCAGCAGCCAAGAGGGGGCGGGGGGAGGTACGCAGTATTTT. The J gene is TRBJ2-3, the V gene TRBV4-2; 8 nucleotides agree with TRBD2. Germline V gene sequence: CDR1 LGHNA, CDR2 YNFKEQ. The CDR3 totals 15 residues. The V segment lost 0 bases and the J segment 8 bases; nucleotides outside the gene matches: 7.